Listed below are T cell receptor beta chains from one sample, sequenced in a study of CD8 T cells in Susac syndrome. TCRdb passed the immunoSEQ multiplex PCR reads through MiXCR, listing each CDR3 protein once. Of over 300,000 distinct CDR3 sequences in the sample, about 92% were seen once. Sequenced: CD4+ T cells from PBMCs. The receptors here all came from a human donor with multiple sclerosis. The CDR3 runs from the conserved cysteine through the conserved F or W. A D gene is named only where the DNA matches it firmly.

v_call: TRBV7-3
d_call: TRBD1
j_call: TRBJ1-1
cdr3_nt: TGTGCCAGCAGCGTAACCGGGACAGCGAACACTGAAGCTTTCTTT
cdr3_aa: CASSVTGTANTEAFF

v_call: TRBV11-2
d_call: NA
j_call: TRBJ2-7
cdr3_nt: TGTGCCAGCAGCCCGAGGGAGAGGGCTTCCTACGAGCAGTACTTC
cdr3_aa: CASSPRERASYEQYF

v_call: TRBV29-1
d_call: NA
j_call: TRBJ2-7
cdr3_nt: TGCAGCATGACTGACCAGCGCTACGAGCAGTACTTC
cdr3_aa: CSMTDQRYEQYF

v_call: TRBV11-3
d_call: TRBD2
j_call: TRBJ2-7
cdr3_nt: TGTGCCAGCAGCCCAGATCCGGGGGGATGGGACGAGCAGTACTTC
cdr3_aa: CASSPDPGGWDEQYF

v_call: TRBV20-1
d_call: TRBD1
j_call: TRBJ1-1
cdr3_nt: TGCAGTGCTAGACGCCTTTGGGATGCGGGACAGGAGAACACTGAAGCTTTCTTT
cdr3_aa: CSARRLWDAGQENTEAFF

v_call: TRBV12-3/TRBV12-4
d_call: NA
j_call: TRBJ2-1
cdr3_nt: TGTGCCAGCAGTTTAAGCGTTGGCAGGATCAATGAGCAGTTCTTC
cdr3_aa: CASSLSVGRINEQFF

v_call: TRBV5-1
d_call: TRBD1
j_call: TRBJ1-1
cdr3_nt: TGCGCCAGCAGCTGGGGACAGGGCCTGGGTTCATTCAACACTGAAGCTTTCTTT
cdr3_aa: CASSWGQGLGSFNTEAFF

v_call: TRBV5-1
d_call: NA
j_call: TRBJ2-2
cdr3_nt: TGCGCCAGCAGCGGGAATTCCGGGACAGCGGGAGTCGGGGAGCTGTTTTTT
cdr3_aa: CASSGNSGTAGVGELFF

v_call: TRBV6-2/TRBV6-3
d_call: TRBD1
j_call: TRBJ1-5
cdr3_nt: TGTGCCAGCAGTTACTCCGGGACAGACAATCAGCCCCAGCATTTT
cdr3_aa: CASSYSGTDNQPQHF

v_call: TRBV19
d_call: TRBD2
j_call: TRBJ2-3
cdr3_nt: TGTGCCAGTAGCCCCTCGGGGACTAGCGATACAGATACGCAGTATTTT
cdr3_aa: CASSPSGTSDTDTQYF